Listed here are 14 T cell receptor beta chains from one sample, sequenced in a study of CD8 T cells in ankylosing spondylitis. General study results and limits: Within ankylosing spondylitis blood, a TCR beta motif made up of roughly eight highly homologous variants appeared to be characteristic.

In TCRdb, the 5' RACE reads were re-called with MiXCR into one record per CDR3 protein. The sample consists of 700,000 to 850,000 distinct CDR3 sequences, approximately 12% of them appearing once. These receptors are not linked to any known antigen. The specimen was blood, either unsorted or a sorted T cell fraction (not recorded which). The receptors were sampled from a male donor with ankylosing spondylitis.

The chain recombines TRBV7-9 with TRBJ2-1; TRBD1 matches 7 bases. V shed 10 bases and J 3 bases; nucleotides not matched to a gene: 3. Germline CDR1 SEHNR, CDR2 FQNEAQ (reference sequence). The CDR3 spans 12 residues. This CDR3 is CAIGTDYNEQFF. The CDR3 DNA is TGTGCCATCGGGACAGACTACAATGAGCAGTTCTTC.

With regard to this clonotype: Since the CDR3 does not end with the conserved phenylalanine or tryptophan, this likely comes from a read error. The chain employs TRBV5-1 and TRBJ2-7, with D perhaps TRBD1 or TRBD2 (5 bases each). Germline V gene data show CDR1 as SGHRS and CDR2 as YFSETQ. This CDR3 is built from 16 residues. Trimming left V 3 bases short and J 0 bases short, with 16 bases between. DNA of the CDR3: TGCGCCAGCAGCTGGGGCCGGGACGCGGACTCCTACGAGCAGTACCTC. Its translation is CASSWGRDADSYEQYL.

There are a few counts of this clonotype. The chain combines TRBV20-1 with TRBJ2-3; tentative D call: TRBD1 (5 bases). Trimming took 5 bases from V and 1 from J, leaving 16 bases between them. The CDR3 loop spans 15 amino acids. Per the germline V gene, CDR1 is DFQATT and CDR2 is SNEGSKA (reference sequence). CDR3 protein: CSAETGRWGTDTQYF. In nucleotides, the CDR3 is TGCAGTGCTGAAACAGGTCGCTGGGGCACAGATACGCAGTATTTT.

This chain joins TRBV15 and TRBJ1-1; no reliable D call. V lost 0 bases, J lost 11 bases, and 10 bases lay in between. The CDR3 spans 12 residues. CDR1 is LNHNV, CDR2 YYDKDF, per germline (reference sequence). Here the CDR3 DNA reads TGTGCCACCAGCAGAGATGGCAGTAGGGCTTTCTTT. It is translated as CATSRDGSRAFF. The entire variable domain, with the rest obtained from reference TRBV15 and TRBJ1-1, is as follows: DAMVIQNPRYQVTQFGKPVTLSCSQTLNHNVMYWYQQKSSQAPKLLFHYYDKDFNNEADTPDNFQSRRPNTSFCFLDIRSPGLGDTAMYLCATSRDGSRAFFGQGTRLTVV.

The chain carries TRBV20-1 and TRBJ2-3; possibly TRBD2 for D (5 bases). CDR3 size: 13 residues. The germline gives CDR1 DFQATT, CDR2 SNEGSKA (reference sequence). The ends were cut back, 4 bases at V and 1 base at J, with 9 bases in the middle. CDR3 DNA sequence: TGCAGTGCTACTGACTACCGCACAGATACGCAGTATTTT. This codes for CSATDYRTDTQYF.

The table lists this clonotype with a few counts. The chain employs TRBV5-6 and TRBJ1-5; D perhaps matches TRBD1 (6 bases). The V end was cut by 1 base, the J end by 1 base, with 12 bases between. The length of the CDR3 is 16 residues. CDR1 and CDR2 from the germline V gene are SGHDT and YYEEEE. The CDR3 protein is CASSLWGHISNQPQHF. The DNA of the CDR3 is TGTGCCAGCAGCTTGTGGGGACATATAAGCAATCAGCCCCAGCATTTT.

This clonotype occurred a few times. The V and J genes are TRBV7-8 and TRBJ2-1, with 10 bases matching TRBD1. V dropped 5 bases and J dropped 7; count of bases not matched to a gene: 8. The CDR3 loop spans 15 amino acids. CDR1 SGHVS and CDR2 FQNEAQ come from the germline V gene. CDR3 in amino acids: CASSLIGQGGNEQFF. The CDR3 nucleotides read TGTGCCAGCAGCCTAATAGGACAGGGGGGTAATGAGCAGTTCTTC.

At least ten counts were recorded for this clonotype. The chain uses TRBV20-1 and TRBJ2-7, with unresolved D. Trimming pared 3 bases from V and 3 bases from J, leaving 9 bases between. Germline-derived CDR1 and CDR2 are DFQATT and SNEGSKA (reference sequence). The CDR3 has 12 residues. This CDR3 reads CSASGTYYEQYF. The CDR3 nucleotides are TGCAGTGCTAGTGGCACCTACTACGAGCAGTACTTC.

This sequence joins TRBV6-5 and TRBJ2-1; 7 bases line up with TRBD2. V lost 2 bases and J lost 9; bases outside the gene matches: 13. CDR1 is MNHEY and CDR2 is SVGAGI in the germline V gene. The CDR3 is 16 residues long. The CDR3 DNA is TGTGCCAGCAGTTACAGAGAGGGAGGGCTCGGGGTTGAGCAGTTCTTC. Translating it yields CASSYREGGLGVEQFF.

This clonotype was observed a few times. This rearrangement joins TRBV9 to TRBJ2-7; TRBD2 aligns across 7 bases. Looked up from germline, CDR1 is SGDLS and CDR2 is YYNGEE. CDR3 length: 15 residues. The V segment lost 3 bases and the J segment 0 bases; nucleotides outside the gene matches: 6. The CDR3 coding sequence is TGTGCCAGCAGCGCCAGCGGGGCGCTCTCCTACGAGCAGTACTTC. Protein: CASSASGALSYEQYF.

This clonotype appeared a few times. The rearrangement links TRBV4-1 to TRBJ2-3, with 8 bases matching TRBD2. The CDR3 covers 17 residues. The germline CDR1 and CDR2 sequences are MGHRA and YSYEKL. After removal of 2 bases from V and 0 bases from J, the junction contained 7 bases not matched to a gene. The CDR3 loop is CASSQRGAGESTDTQYF. For the CDR3, the DNA is TGCGCCAGCAGCCAACGCGGAGCGGGAGAGAGCACAGATACGCAGTATTTT.

This clonotype was detected a few times. The chain is built from TRBV7-9 and TRBJ1-5; D unresolved. The CDR3 runs 14 residues. Germline-derived CDR1 and CDR2 are SEHNR and FQNEAQ (reference sequence). V was trimmed by 0 bases and J by 3 bases, leaving 6 bases between them. CDR3 protein: CASSLAGPNQPQHF. The CDR3 nucleotides are TGTGCCAGCAGCTTAGCAGGACCCAATCAGCCCCAGCATTTT.

Ten or more counts support this clonotype. V usage is TRBV7-2 and J usage is TRBJ2-1, with D perhaps TRBD1 (8 bases). CDR3 length: 15 amino acids. Germline V gene lookup returns CDR1 SGHTA and CDR2 FQGNSA. V was shortened by 6 bases and J by 8 bases, with 20 bases between the two germline ends. The chain's CDR3 is CASRPGGAGGDEQFF. The DNA of the CDR3 is TGTGCCAGCAGGCCAGGGGGCGCAGGGGGGGATGAGCAGTTCTTC. Full variable domain (missing parts from reference TRBV7-2 and TRBJ2-1): GAGVSQSPSNKVTEKGKDVELRCDPISGHTALYWYRQSLGQGLEFLIYFQGNSAPDKSGLPSDRFSAERTGGSVSTLTIQRTQQEDSAVYLCASRPGGAGGDEQFFGPGTRLTVL.

The chain employs TRBV11-1 and TRBJ2-1, with D maybe TRBD2 (6 bases). Deletions cut 5 bases from V and 8 bases from J, with 22 bases between. The CDR3 contains 16 residues. Germline loops: CDR1 SGHAT, CDR2 FQDESV (reference sequence). The CDR3 loop is CASSHSWDLRLDEQFF. CDR3 bases: TGTGCCAGCAGCCACTCATGGGACTTACGGTTGGATGAGCAGTTCTTC. The full variable domain, in which reference TRBV11-1 and TRBJ2-1 provide the parts outside the CDR3, is EAEVAQSPRYKITEKSQAVAFWCDPISGHATLYWYRQILGQGPELLVQFQDESVVDDSQLPKDRFSAERLKGVDSTLKIQPAELGDSAMYLCASSHSWDLRLDEQFFGPGTRLTVL.